These T cell receptor beta chains were read from a single sample in a study of OX40 agonist ivuxolimab in advanced cancers. Clones were read by immunoSEQ multiplex PCR, and TCRdb kept only the in-frame ones, dropping some. The sample carries roughly 72,000 clones, 65% to 85% recorded once. The sequencing here drew on CD4+ or CD8+ T cells sorted from blood, taken in a trial of the OX40 agonist ivuxolimab. The receptor source for this set is an adult with an advanced solid tumor such as melanoma, head and neck, liver or kidney cancer. Each CDR3 is given with its conserved first and last residue. The size of a clone is reported for some rows only, either as once, few or many, or as a class for expanded clones.

clone size: -
V gene: TRBV11-1
CDR3 length: 14
CDR3 protein: CASSLGPFQETQYF

clone size: -
V gene: TRBV6-6
CDR3 length: 14
CDR3 protein: CASTEAGGDQPQHF

clone size: few
V gene: TRBV4-2
CDR3 length: 15
CDR3 protein: CASSQNRGENYGYTF

clone size: -
V gene: TRBV4-1
CDR3 length: 19
CDR3 protein: CASSHHRRQAPRLWKHHIF

clone size: -
V gene: TRBV9
CDR3 length: 13
CDR3 protein: CASSAEGTGELFF

clone size: -
V gene: TRBV19
CDR3 length: 14
CDR3 protein: CASRLLAGVNEQYF

clone size: -
V gene: TRBV2
CDR3 length: 13
CDR3 protein: CASNPGLNQPQHF

clone size: -
V gene: TRBV7-9
CDR3 length: 12
CDR3 protein: CASSRTDSEAFF

clone size: -
V gene: TRBV7-9
CDR3 length: 17
CDR3 protein: CASSLGRPVTAWNEQFF

clone size: -
V gene: TRBV11-3
CDR3 length: 13
CDR3 protein: CASSLWDLDGYTF

clone size: -
V gene: TRBV6-1
CDR3 length: 17
CDR3 protein: CASSEGPGQGLLFEQYF

clone size: -
V gene: TRBV27
CDR3 length: 15
CDR3 protein: CASSLVGIGSEKLFF

clone size: few
V gene: TRBV6-1
CDR3 length: 14
CDR3 protein: CASRETKDPSEQYF

clone size: -
V gene: TRBV5-1
CDR3 length: 18
CDR3 protein: CASSLGYRVGVSYNEQFF

clone size: -
V gene: TRBV10-2
CDR3 length: 16
CDR3 protein: CASSESVPSGSNEQFF

clone size: -
V gene: TRBV7-9
CDR3 length: 13
CDR3 protein: CASSQTGDSGLFF

clone size: once
V gene: TRBV6-5
CDR3 length: 14
CDR3 protein: CASSYGGVRSEQYF